The 18 T cell receptor beta chains reported below all come from one sample, sequenced in a study of response to subunit inactivated influenza vaccine (dated by TCRdb to 2016 to 2019). The library relied on RT-PCR. The reads were generated on an Illumina HiSeq 2500. TCRdb passed the public sequencing reads through fastp at Q25 and MiXCR, retaining productive beta sequences. Each record represents a unique CDR3 protein, reported with the most common genes and DNA among its rows. This sample gives approximately 500,000 distinct CDR3 sequences in total; approximately 15% of them show up just once. Of the sample, 11% falls within the top ten clones. Source: PBMCs from blood, taken about 11 days after vaccination. The receptors come from a man aged 50 to 60 who received an inactivated influenza vaccine. Donor details come from another sample of the same person, matched by shared clones.

This clonotype has ten or more counts. The chain joins TRBV2 to TRBJ2-3; the D is unclear. Trimming pared 6 bases from V and 0 bases from J, leaving 7 bases between. The CDR3 covers 13 residues. Germline CDR1 and CDR2: SNHLY and FYNNEI. CDR3 residues: CASSRTSTDTQYF. The CDR3 DNA is TGTGCCAGCAGCCGTACTAGCACAGATACGCAGTATTTT.

This chain links TRBV4-2 with TRBJ2-3; D not resolved. This CDR3 contains 15 residues. V lost 0 bases and J lost 12, with 19 bases in between. Germline CDR1 is LGHNA and CDR2 is YNFKEQ. CDR3 in DNA: TGTGCCAGCAGCCAAGATAACGCCCGTGGGGTAACACAGTATTTT. Amino acids: CASSQDNARGVTQYF.

The gene calls are TRBV28 and TRBJ1-6, with D maybe TRBD1 (5 bases). The CDR3 is 14 amino acids. Germline assignment: CDR1 MDHEN and CDR2 SYDVKM. V was trimmed by 1 base and J by 7 bases, leaving 8 bases between them. The CDR3 nucleotides read TGTGCCAGCAGTTTATCCAGGGAAAATTCACCCCTCCACTTT. It translates to CASSLSRENSPLHF.

In this sample, this clonotype turned up a few times. The chain combines TRBV3-1 with TRBJ1-4, with 10 bases fitting TRBD1. The CDR3 is 14 amino acids. Germline CDR1 is LGHDT and CDR2 is YNNKEL (reference sequence). The junction had 6 bases not matched to a gene; V was cut back by 4 bases and J by 10 bases. The CDR3 loop is CASSLGTGAVKLFF. In DNA form, the CDR3 reads TGTGCCAGCAGCCTCGGGACAGGGGCGGTAAAACTGTTTTTT. Supplemented by reference TRBV3-1 and TRBJ1-4, the full variable domain reads DTAVSQTPKYLVTQMGNDKSIKCEQNLGHDTMYWYKQDSKKFLKIMFSYNNKELIINETVPNRFSPKSPDKAHLNLHINSLELGDSAVYFCASSLGTGAVKLFFGSGTQLSVL.

V gene TRBV5-6 combines with J gene TRBJ1-5; D is unresolved. V gave up 5 bases and J gave up 6 bases, with 18 bases separating them. The germline gives CDR1 SGHDT, CDR2 YYEEEE. This CDR3 comprises 15 residues. CDR3 DNA sequence: TGTGCCAGCAGTTCAGAAGCAGGTGGATTTCAGCCCCAGCATTTT. It encodes CASSSEAGGFQPQHF.

This clonotype was seen a few times. This chain joins TRBV7-9 and TRBJ2-7; 7 bases map to TRBD1. The CDR3 consists of 14 residues. CDR1 SEHNR and CDR2 FQNEAQ come from the germline V gene (reference sequence). J was trimmed by 2 bases and V by 8 bases; bases with no gene match: 9. DNA of the CDR3: TGTGCCAGCGTCAAGGACAGGTCTACCTACGAGCAGTACTTC. The encoded protein is CASVKDRSTYEQYF.

This clonotype has at least ten counts. The rearrangement links TRBV5-1 to TRBJ1-2, with D hard to call. V lost 7 bases and J lost 5, with 12 bases in between. There are 12 residues in the CDR3. Germline CDR1 SGHRS, CDR2 YFSETQ. This chain's CDR3 is CASGPAGYGYTF. For the CDR3, the DNA is TGCGCCAGCGGCCCAGCCGGGTATGGCTACACCTTC.

This clonotype was seen a handful of times. The CDR3 loop is CASSSRTGWGGETQYF. The CDR3 DNA is TGTGCCAGCAGCTCTCGGACAGGGTGGGGGGGAGAGACCCAGTACTTC. This chain uses TRBV7-8 with TRBJ2-5; tentative D call: TRBD1 (8 bases). Germline V lookup: CDR1 SGHVS, CDR2 FQNEAQ. CDR3 size: 16 residues. V gave up 4 bases and J gave up 4 bases, with 19 bases separating them.

This clonotype has just a few counts. The chain uses TRBV30 and TRBJ1-1, with a weak D call TRBD1 (6 bases). CDR3 length equals 13 residues. Germline V gives CDR1 GTSNPN, CDR2 SVGIG (reference sequence). Trimming left V 8 bases short and J 3 bases short, with 16 bases between. The CDR3: CARAETGYTEAFF. In DNA, the CDR3 is TGTGCCAGAGCTGAGACAGGTTACACTGAAGCTTTCTTT. Full variable domain (outside the CDR3, taken from reference TRBV30 and TRBJ1-1): SQTIHQWPATLVQPVGSPLSLECTVEGTSNPNLYWYRQAAGRGLQLLFYSVGIGQISSEVPQNLSASRPQDRQFILSSKKLLLSDSGFYLCARAETGYTEAFFGQGTRLTVV.

The chain is built from TRBV12-3 or TRBV12-4 and TRBJ2-3, with TRBD1 matching over 7 bases. The ends lost 4 bases at V and 1 base at J; junction bases unmatched: 8. The CDR3 covers 16 residues. The CDR3 DNA reads TGTGCCAGCAGTTCTTCAGGGGGACCACGCACAGATACGCAGTATTTT. It is translated as CASSSSGGPRTDTQYF.

The V call is TRBV5-1, the J call TRBJ1-6, with a tentative D call TRBD1 (6 bases). CDR3 length: 15 residues. Trimming took 4 bases from V and 7 from J, leaving 15 bases between them. Germline V gene sequence: CDR1 SGHRS, CDR2 YFSETQ. In nucleotides, the CDR3 is TGCGCCAGCAGCCCCGGGGGGGCTTGGAATTCACCCCTCCACTTT. Encoded protein: CASSPGGAWNSPLHF.

The CDR3 spells CASSFRDRGPVTGELFF. The CDR3 DNA reads TGTGCCAGCAGTTTCCGGGACAGGGGGCCAGTTACCGGGGAGCTGTTTTTT. This chain links TRBV28 with TRBJ2-2, with 12 bases identical to TRBD1. The CDR3 is 17 residues long. Germline CDR1 is MDHEN and CDR2 is SYDVKM. V lost 3 bases, J lost 5 bases, and 7 bases stayed unmatched.

This clonotype was found a few times. The rearrangement joins TRBV19 to TRBJ2-1; 9 bases map to TRBD2. The CDR3 has 16 residues. Per the germline V gene, CDR1 is LNHDA and CDR2 is SQIVND (reference sequence). Trimming at V came to 8 bases and at J to 4 bases, leaving 12 bases not matched to a gene. CDR3 amino acids: CASLPSGIQRYNEQFF. The CDR3 DNA is TGTGCCAGTTTGCCTAGCGGGATACAACGTTACAATGAGCAGTTCTTC.

J is TRBJ2-6 and V is TRBV27; no firm D call. Trimming cost V 4 bases and J 1 base, with 8 bases left between them. CDR1 MNHEY and CDR2 SMNVEV come from the germline V gene (reference sequence). This CDR3 is built from 15 residues. The chain's CDR3 is CASSSQLSGANVLTF. CDR3 bases: TGTGCCAGCAGTTCACAGCTTTCTGGGGCCAACGTCCTGACTTTC.

This chain connects TRBV7-2 to TRBJ1-4; unclear D gene. V was clipped by 1 base and J by 5 bases, with 11 bases between them. Germline V lookup: CDR1 SGHTA, CDR2 FQGNSA. The CDR3 runs 15 residues. CDR3 amino acids: CASSLVPRPNEKLFF. The CDR3 DNA reads as TGTGCCAGCAGCTTAGTACCCAGGCCCAATGAAAAACTGTTTTTT.

This clonotype was observed at least ten times. In DNA form, the CDR3 reads TGCGCCAGCAGTCGGTCCCGAAACAGGGGTGAGCAGTACTTC. Its protein is CASSRSRNRGEQYF. This chain connects TRBV10-1 to TRBJ2-7; 7 bases map to TRBD1. The CDR3 loop spans 14 amino acids. Per the germline V gene, CDR1 is WNHNN and CDR2 is SYGVQD (reference sequence). The junction had 11 bases not matched to a gene; V was cut back by 5 bases and J by 7 bases.

There are a few counts of this clonotype. The rearrangement joins TRBV12-3 or TRBV12-4 to TRBJ1-5; TRBD1 matches 9 bases. With 3 bases clipped from V and 4 bases from J, the junction kept 7 bases outside the gene matches. The CDR3 is 16 amino acids. The CDR3 nucleotides are TGTGCCAGCAGTTTCCGGGACAGGGCCTTAAATCAGCCCCAGCATTTT. Translation gives CASSFRDRALNQPQHF.

This clonotype has only a few counts. The gene calls are TRBV13 and TRBJ2-3, with TRBD2 matching over 9 bases. V dropped 7 bases and J dropped 4; count of bases not matched to a gene: 12. This CDR3 spans 16 amino acids. Germline CDR1 is PRHDT and CDR2 is FYEKMQ (reference sequence). The CDR3, as DNA: TGTGCCAGCACCCTAATTAGCGGGAGAATGGCAGATACGCAGTATTTT. This codes for CASTLISGRMADTQYF.